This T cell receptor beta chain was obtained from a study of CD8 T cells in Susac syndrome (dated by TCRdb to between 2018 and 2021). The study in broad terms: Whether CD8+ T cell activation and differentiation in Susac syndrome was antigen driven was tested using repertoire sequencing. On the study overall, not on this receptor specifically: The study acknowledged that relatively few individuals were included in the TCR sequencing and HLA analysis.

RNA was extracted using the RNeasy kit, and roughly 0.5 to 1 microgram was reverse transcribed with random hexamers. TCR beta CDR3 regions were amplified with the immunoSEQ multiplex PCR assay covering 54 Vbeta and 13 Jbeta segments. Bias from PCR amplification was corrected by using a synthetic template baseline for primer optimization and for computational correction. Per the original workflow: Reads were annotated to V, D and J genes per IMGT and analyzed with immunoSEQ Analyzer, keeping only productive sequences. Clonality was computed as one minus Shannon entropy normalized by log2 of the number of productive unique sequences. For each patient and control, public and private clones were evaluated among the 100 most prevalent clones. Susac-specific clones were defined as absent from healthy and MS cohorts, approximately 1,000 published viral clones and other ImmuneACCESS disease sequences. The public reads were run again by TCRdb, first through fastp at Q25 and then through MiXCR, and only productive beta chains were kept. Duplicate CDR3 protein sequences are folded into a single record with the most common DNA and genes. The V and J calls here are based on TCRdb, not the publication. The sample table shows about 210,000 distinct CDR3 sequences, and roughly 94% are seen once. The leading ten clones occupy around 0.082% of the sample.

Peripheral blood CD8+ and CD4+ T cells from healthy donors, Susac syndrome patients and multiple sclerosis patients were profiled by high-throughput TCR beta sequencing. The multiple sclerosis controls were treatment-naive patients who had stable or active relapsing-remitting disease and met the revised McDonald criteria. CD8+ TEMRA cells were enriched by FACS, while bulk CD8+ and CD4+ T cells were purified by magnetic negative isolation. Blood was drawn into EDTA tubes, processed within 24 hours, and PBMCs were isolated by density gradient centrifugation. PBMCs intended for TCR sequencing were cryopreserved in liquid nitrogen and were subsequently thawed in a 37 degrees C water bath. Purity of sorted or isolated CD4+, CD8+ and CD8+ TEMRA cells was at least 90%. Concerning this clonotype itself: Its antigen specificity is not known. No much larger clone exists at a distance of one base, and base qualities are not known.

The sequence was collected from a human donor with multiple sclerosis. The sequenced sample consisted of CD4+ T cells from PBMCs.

The DNA sequence follows: TGCGCCAGCAGCTCCTCGGTTAGGCGGCAGTTCTTC. It translates as CASSSSVRRQFF. The rearranged segments are TRBV5-1 and TRBJ2-1; no D segment can be confidently identified. CDR1 and CDR2 (SGHRS, YFSETQ) derive from the germline V gene. Its CDR3 holds 12 amino acids, cysteine through phenylalanine. The kept DNA is CDR3 alone, 36 bases in frame from the first base. V loses 3 bases of germline sequence and J loses 12 bases, and the interval between the two ends is 13 bases.